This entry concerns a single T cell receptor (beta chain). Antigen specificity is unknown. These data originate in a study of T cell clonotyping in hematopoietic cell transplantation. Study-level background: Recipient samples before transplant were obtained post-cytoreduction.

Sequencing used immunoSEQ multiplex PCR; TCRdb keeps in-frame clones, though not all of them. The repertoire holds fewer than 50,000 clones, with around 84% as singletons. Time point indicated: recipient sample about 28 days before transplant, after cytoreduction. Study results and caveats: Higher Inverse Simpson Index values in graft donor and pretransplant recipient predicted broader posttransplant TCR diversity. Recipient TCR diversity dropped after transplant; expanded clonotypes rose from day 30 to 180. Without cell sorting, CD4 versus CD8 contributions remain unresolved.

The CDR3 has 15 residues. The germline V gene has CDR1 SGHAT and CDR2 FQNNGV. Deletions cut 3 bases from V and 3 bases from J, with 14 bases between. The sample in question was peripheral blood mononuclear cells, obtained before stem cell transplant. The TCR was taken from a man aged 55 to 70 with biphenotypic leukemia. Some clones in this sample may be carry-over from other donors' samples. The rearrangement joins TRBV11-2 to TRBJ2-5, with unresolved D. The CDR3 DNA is TGTGCCAGCAGCTTTGTCTCAAGGACCAAAGAGACCCAGTACTTC. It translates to CASSFVSRTKETQYF.